This TCR beta chain was found in a study of shared T cell receptors in the human thymus. The V gene's germline CDR1 is MNHEY and CDR2 SMNVEV (reference sequence). Trimming took 4 bases from V and 2 from J; bases not matched to a gene: 17. The CDR3 sequence is 19 residues long. The protocol was immunoSEQ multiplex PCR, while the TCRdb copy is restricted to in-frame clones and leaves out a portion. The data hold roughly 660,000 clones, with more than 75% observed a single time. A further study also used this sample, focusing on human thymus T cells. That publication notes: Resected material from corrective heart surgery provided the thymus tissue analysed.

Sequencing was done on a sample of thymocytes. This clonotype originated in a boy under three years old with a congenital heart defect. The chain uses TRBV27 and TRBJ2-3, with TRBD1 matching over 8 bases. CDR3 in amino acids: CASSSNRTGNYGNTDTQYF. The DNA for the CDR3 is TGTGCCAGCAGTTCTAATAGGACAGGGAATTACGGTAACACAGATACGCAGTATTTT.